This paragraph reports one TCR beta chain. This specimen belongs to a study of blood T cell repertoires in COVID-19. Measured with immunoSEQ multiplex PCR; TCRdb has only the in-frame clones, and not every one. The data contain fewer than 250,000 clones, about 89% of them singletons. This CDR3 comprises 16 residues. Germline-derived CDR1 and CDR2 are SGHAT and FQNNGV. V was cut by 3 bases and J by 6 bases, with 17 bases left in between. The sample taken for sequencing was PBMCs or T cells enriched from blood (not recorded which). The receptor comes from a woman younger than 30 who had recovered from COVID-19. The rearrangement links TRBV11-2 to TRBJ2-2; TRBD1 is a possible D gene (5 bases). The CDR3 is CASSLRGWGKAGELFF. The CDR3 DNA reads as TGTGCCAGCAGCTTGAGAGGCTGGGGCAAGGCCGGGGAGCTGTTTTTT.